What follows are 15 T cell receptor beta chains derived from one specimen sequenced in a study of shared T cell receptors in the human thymus. The assay was immunoSEQ multiplex PCR, and TCRdb's table has in-frame clones only and misses some. The sample carries over 450,000 clones, about 80% recorded once. These records were also assigned to another study, of human thymus T cells.

Sequenced material: thymocytes. The receptors here all came from a boy younger than two with a congenital heart defect.

The chain recombines TRBV6-5 with TRBJ2-7, with 7 positions matching TRBD2. In germline, CDR1 is MNHEY, CDR2 SVGAGI. After removal of 4 bases from V and 3 bases from J, the junction contained 9 bases not matched to a gene. The CDR3 is 15 amino acids. The CDR3: CASSSWGPSGYEQYF. The CDR3 DNA follows: TGTGCCAGCAGTTCCTGGGGCCCTAGCGGCTACGAGCAGTACTTC.

This chain links TRBV27 with TRBJ2-5, with 8 nucleotides matching TRBD1. Trimming took 2 bases from V and 4 from J; bases not matched to a gene: 15. Germline CDR1 is MNHEY and CDR2 is SMNVEV (reference sequence). The CDR3 totals 18 residues. The CDR3 spells CASSLAPRGRGRGETQYF. The DNA of the CDR3 is TGTGCCAGCAGTTTAGCCCCCCGGGGCAGGGGGCGAGGAGAGACCCAGTACTTC.

This clone has only a few counts. The V gene is TRBV19, the J gene TRBJ1-1; D not resolved. This CDR3 has 14 residues. The V gene's germline CDR1 is LNHDA and CDR2 SQIVND (reference sequence). V lost 6 bases, J lost 1 base, and 12 bases lay in between. CDR3: CASSLNSRNTEAFF. The CDR3 region has the DNA TGTGCCAGTAGCTTGAACAGCCGGAACACTGAAGCTTTCTTT.

This clone was observed once. The J gene is TRBJ2-1, the V gene TRBV4-3; D is ambiguous. CDR1 and CDR2 (germline): LGHNA, YSLEER. Trimming took 4 bases from V and 10 from J, leaving 14 bases between them. The CDR3 is 13 amino acids. CDR3 coding DNA: TGCGCCAGCAGCCCCCGAGGAAGTCGGGAGCAGTTCTTC. Translated: CASSPRGSREQFF.

This clone was seen just once. The V and J genes are TRBV29-1 and TRBJ2-7, with TRBD1 matching 9 bases. J lost 2 bases, V lost 4 bases, and 3 bases had no gene match. The CDR3 loop spans 13 amino acids. Germline V gene sequence: CDR1 SQVTM, CDR2 ANQGSEA. CDR3 bases: TGCAGCGTTGGGGGACAGGGTCCCTACGAGCAGTACTTC. This encodes CSVGGQGPYEQYF.

This clone has only a few counts. The chain recombines TRBV21-1 with TRBJ2-1; the listed D gene, TRBD2, was not tested against the DNA. TRBV21-1 is listed as a pseudogene. CDR3 length equals 18 residues. DNA for the CDR3: TGTGCCAGCAGCAAAGGCGGCCTAGCGCCCATCCTCTACAATGAGCAGTTCTTC. It codes for CASSKGGLAPILYNEQFF.

The chain is built from TRBV5-6 and TRBJ2-5, with 8 bases matching TRBD2. The ends lost 4 bases at V and 0 bases at J; junction bases unmatched: 8. In germline, CDR1 is SGHDT, CDR2 YYEEEE. The CDR3 loop spans 16 amino acids. This chain's CDR3 is CASSLQPLADQETQYF. CDR3 sequence (DNA): TGTGCCAGCAGCCTCCAGCCACTAGCGGACCAAGAGACCCAGTACTTC.

The chain joins TRBV7-8 to TRBJ2-7; the match to TRBD2 covers 7 bases. The CDR3 totals 15 residues. The V and J ends lost 4 bases and 2 bases, in that order; junction bases with no gene match: 8. In germline, CDR1 is SGHVS, CDR2 FQNEAQ. The CDR3 protein is CASSSGRDAAYEQYF. The DNA for the CDR3 is TGTGCCAGCAGCTCAGGGAGGGACGCTGCCTACGAGCAGTACTTC.

This chain uses TRBV11-2 with TRBJ2-7; 7 bases agree with TRBD1. The length of the CDR3 is 14 residues. The germline gives CDR1 SGHAT, CDR2 FQNNGV. The J segment lost 3 bases and the V segment lost 5 bases, leaving 7 bases of the junction unmatched. In DNA, the CDR3 is TGTGCCAGCAGCCGGAGAGGGGGCATCTACGAGCAGTACTTC. Its protein is CASSRRGGIYEQYF.

This clone has more than one count but fewer than ten. This chain links TRBV4-2 with TRBJ2-7, with 8 bases that match TRBD2. Losses at the gene ends were 4 bases for V and 2 bases for J; bases not matched to a gene: 7. This CDR3 region has 15 residues. Germline V gene lookup returns CDR1 LGHNA and CDR2 YNFKEQ. CDR3 nucleotide sequence: TGTGCCAGCAGCCCTGGGGGACTAGACACCTACGAGCAGTACTTC. Amino acids: CASSPGGLDTYEQYF.

This chain connects TRBV12-5 to TRBJ2-7; weak D call: TRBD1 (5 bases). CDR1 LGHNT and CDR2 FRNRAP come from the germline V gene. Trimming removed 0 bases from V and 1 base from J, with 13 bases in between. CDR3 size: 16 residues. The CDR3 DNA sequence: TGTGCTAGTGGTTTGGTACTTTTAAGGACATCCTACGAGCAGTACTTC. Its translation: CASGLVLLRTSYEQYF.

This clone was recorded only once. The V call is TRBV7-2, the J call TRBJ2-2, with TRBD2 identical over 7 bases. Germline trimming cut 0 bases from V and 3 bases from J; bases unmatched to any gene: 16. CDR3 length: 20 residues. The germline CDR1 and CDR2 sequences are SGHTA and FQGNSA. CDR3 in amino acids: CASSLALAGVVVTYTGELFF. The CDR3 DNA reads as TGTGCCAGCAGCTTAGCGCTGGCGGGAGTTGTGGTTACGTACACCGGGGAGCTGTTTTTT.

The genes are TRBV10-3 and TRBJ2-4, with a possible D match to TRBD2 (6 bases). The V and J ends lost 0 bases and 8 bases respectively, with 17 bases between them. The CDR3 is made up of 16 amino acids. CDR1 is ENHRY and CDR2 is SYGVKD in the germline V gene. The CDR3 sequence is CAISESTSGYRDIQYF. CDR3 sequence (DNA): TGTGCCATCAGTGAGTCGACTAGTGGGTACCGAGACATTCAGTACTTC.

This clone was found a few times. The chain has TRBV27 and TRBJ2-2; 9 bases match TRBD1. Germline V gives CDR1 MNHEY, CDR2 SMNVEV (reference sequence). The CDR3 contains 13 residues. With 8 bases clipped from V and 3 bases from J, the junction kept 1 base outside the gene matches. This CDR3 reads CASGDRDTGELFF. The DNA of the CDR3 is TGTGCCAGCGGGGACAGGGACACCGGGGAGCTGTTTTTT.

This clone has a handful of counts. The V gene is TRBV6-1, the J gene TRBJ1-5; D is undetermined. Trimming pared 4 bases from V and 3 bases from J, leaving 13 bases between. Germline-derived CDR1 and CDR2 are MNHNS and SASEGT. The CDR3 runs 15 residues. CDR3 in amino acids: CASSGWENDNQPQHF. The CDR3 DNA follows: TGTGCCAGCAGTGGCTGGGAGAATGACAATCAGCCCCAGCATTTT.